A selection of T cell receptor beta chains follows, all from one sample in a study of control samples from healthy donors and cancer patients. The table came from immunoSEQ multiplex PCR; TCRdb's copy has only in-frame clones and leaves some out. Of over 75,000 clones in the sample, around 80% were seen once. The sample comprised blood. The receptors were sampled from a man in his 60s in good health. Each CDR3 is given with its conserved first and last residue. D genes are given only for firm matches. Rows may omit the clone size; those that give it use once, few, many or a size class.

j_gene,len,v_gene,d_gene,abundance,CDR3aa
TRBJ2-7,15,TRBV28,-,-,CASSLWTASSYEQYF
TRBJ1-6,12,TRBV2,TRBD1,-,CASTPTGSPLHF
TRBJ1-3,12,TRBV29-1,-,few,CSVADSGNTIYF
TRBJ2-3,15,TRBV6-5,TRBD2,-,CASSPPGLAADTQYF
TRBJ1-5,15,TRBV7-9,-,-,CASSRAGDSNQPQHF
TRBJ2-3,15,TRBV2,-,-,CASSGLGGFTDTQYF
TRBJ1-1,15,TRBV30,-,-,CAWSDTGSGATEAFF
TRBJ2-5,15,TRBV29-1,TRBD1,-,CSVLSQGQGRETQYF
TRBJ1-2,15,TRBV5-5,-,few,CASSLGAGAEDGYTF
TRBJ1-4,14,TRBV28,-,-,CASISPGPHEKLFF